This TCR beta chain is from a study of T cells in tuberculosis. For the study at large: Sequenced TCRs come from CD1B-GMM tetramer-binding T cells.

Study conclusions and caveats: The stringent gate may have excluded weak CD1B-GMM tetramer binders.

Cells were sorted from thawed PBMC rested overnight and stained with GMM-loaded CD1B tetramer, viability dye and anti-CD3. The CD1B tetramers carried C32 glucose monomycolate purified from Rhodococcus equi. PBMC for tetramer sorting were first depleted of CD14-expressing monocytes. Chain pairing is unknown; alpha and beta were sequenced separately. TCRdb's copy holds only in-frame clones and misses some; the assay was immunoSEQ multiplex PCR. Among tens of thousands of clones listed, 81% were seen once. This CDR3 region has 15 residues. CDR1 is LNHNV, CDR2 YYDKDF, per germline (reference sequence). V was trimmed by 5 bases and J by 0 bases, leaving 12 bases between them.

This clonotype was obtained from an adult woman with latent tuberculosis. The sample comprised CD1b-GMM tetramer-negative cells sorted from PBMCs. The chain joins TRBV15 to TRBJ2-3; D unresolved. The CDR3 protein is CATSPHRASTDTQYF. CDR3 nucleotides: TGTGCCACCAGCCCCCACCGAGCTAGCACAGATACGCAGTATTTT.